This entry lists 7 T cell receptor beta chains sequenced from one sample in a study of beta chain features in type 1 diabetes. Reverse transcribing all isolated RNA meant expressed TCRB transcripts were sequenced. Generated by immunoSEQ multiplex PCR, the TCRdb table keeps only in-frame clones and is missing some. This table has approximately 200,000 clones, over 8.5% appearing once. Sequenced sample: naive CD4+ T cells from blood. These receptors were collected from a young woman in good health.

The chain combines TRBV15 with TRBJ1-1; the match to TRBD1 covers 8 bases. The CDR3 has 14 residues. The germline V gene encodes CDR1 LNHNV and CDR2 YYDKDF (reference sequence). V shed 8 bases, J shed 3 bases, and the junction held 8 bases outside the gene matches. The CDR3 bases are TGTGCCACCGGGAGCCTCAGGGGGCACACTGAAGCTTTCTTT. Its translation: CATGSLRGHTEAFF.

The chain uses TRBV6-5 and TRBJ2-2; 8 bases match TRBD1. Losses at the gene ends were 5 bases for V and 6 bases for J; bases not matched to a gene: 8. Germline assignment: CDR1 MNHEY and CDR2 SVGAGI. The CDR3 is 15 amino acids. The CDR3: CASSQGTGWAGELFF. CDR3 DNA sequence: TGTGCCAGCAGTCAGGGGACAGGATGGGCCGGGGAGCTGTTTTTT.

There are a few counts of this clone. Here the CDR3 reads CASKPDRTNEGYTF. The CDR3 coding sequence is TGTGCCAGCAAACCGGACAGGACCAATGAGGGCTACACCTTC. This chain connects TRBV5-4 to TRBJ1-2; TRBD1 matches at 7 bases. CDR3 length: 14 residues. Per germline, CDR1 SGHNT and CDR2 YYREEE (reference sequence). V trimming: 6 bases; J trimming: 8 bases; junction bases outside the gene matches: 13. The whole variable domain, filled in from reference TRBV5-4 and TRBJ1-2, reads ETGVTQSPTHLIKTRGQQVTLRCSSQSGHNTVSWYQQALGQGPQFIFQYYREEENGRGNFPPRFSGLQFPNYSSELNVNALELDDSALYLCASKPDRTNEGYTFGSGTRLTVV.

This clone was detected only a few times. This rearrangement joins TRBV6-1 to TRBJ2-7; D remains unclear. The CDR3 totals 14 residues. V shed 1 base and J shed 7 bases, with 14 bases lying between them. The germline V gene encodes CDR1 MNHNS and CDR2 SASEGT. CDR3 bases: TGTGCCAGCAGTGAAGTTCGGGTGAAGAGGGAGCAGTACTTC. Its translation is CASSEVRVKREQYF.

This clone was counted only a few times. At one of its ends the junction is not consistent with the germline gene, which may arise from a read error. The V and J genes are TRBV19 and TRBJ2-3; tentatively, D is TRBD2 (5 bases). This CDR3 is 13 amino acids long. The germline CDR1 and CDR2 sequences are LNHDA and SQIVND (reference sequence). CDR3: CASSLELADTQYF. In nucleotides, the CDR3 is TGTGCCAGTAGTCTAGAACTAGCAGATACGCAGTATTTT.

This clone was observed a few times. The chain uses TRBV5-1 and TRBJ2-1, with TRBD1 matching 7 bases. The V segment lost 0 bases and the J segment 8 bases; nucleotides outside the gene matches: 11. This CDR3 contains 16 residues. Germline assignment: CDR1 SGHRS and CDR2 YFSETQ. This CDR3 is CASSLVRDSVRDEQFF. The CDR3 nucleotides read TGCGCCAGCAGCTTGGTTAGGGACAGTGTTCGCGATGAGCAGTTCTTC.

A few counts support this clone. This chain connects TRBV29-1 to TRBJ1-3; 9 nucleotides match TRBD1. J was trimmed by 3 bases and V by 7 bases; bases with no gene match: 7. Germline-derived CDR1 and CDR2 are SQVTM and ANQGSEA. The CDR3 extends over 14 amino acids. CDR3 coding DNA: TGCAGCGCCGATAGGACAGGGGATGGAAACACCATATATTTT. Translation gives CSADRTGDGNTIYF.